These 9 T cell receptor beta chains were all obtained from the same sample, sequenced in a study of T cells after yellow fever vaccination. TCRdb ran MiXCR on the 5' RACE reads and lists one entry per CDR3 protein. The sample has approximately 300,000 distinct CDR3 sequences, roughly 10% seen once. The sequencing used CD4+ T cells sorted from PBMCs, collected 45 days after the yellow fever booster vaccination. These receptors originate from a man between 18 and 29 years old who received the YFV17D yellow fever vaccine.

This clonotype was counted a few times. This chain uses TRBV12-3 or TRBV12-4 with TRBJ1-2; D gene ambiguous. V was shortened by 6 bases and J by 4 bases, with 6 bases between the two germline ends. This CDR3 has 11 residues. This CDR3 reads CASRGFYGYTF. DNA of the CDR3: TGTGCCAGCAGGGGATTCTATGGCTACACCTTC.

Ten or more counts support this clonotype. The chain joins TRBV6-1 to TRBJ1-5; no definite D call. CDR1 MNHNS and CDR2 SASEGT come from the germline V gene. V gave up 2 bases and J gave up 0 bases, with 8 bases separating them. This CDR3 comprises 15 residues. The CDR3 reads CASSERFYSNQPQHF. The DNA for the CDR3 is TGTGCCAGCAGTGAAAGGTTTTATAGCAATCAGCCCCAGCATTTT.

This clonotype was counted between two and nine times. This chain connects TRBV2 to TRBJ2-5; TRBD2 is a possible D gene (6 bases). Deletions cut 1 base from V and 5 bases from J, with 17 bases between. This CDR3 has 16 amino acids. Germline lookup yields CDR1 SNHLY and CDR2 FYNNEI. In DNA, the CDR3 is TGTGCCAGCAGTGAAGGTCGGGATCATCGGGGGGAGACCCAGTACTTC. It specifies CASSEGRDHRGETQYF.

The chain combines TRBV7-9 with TRBJ2-1, with 7 positions matching TRBD2. Looked up from germline, CDR1 is SEHNR and CDR2 is FQNEAQ (reference sequence). With 4 bases clipped from V and 10 bases from J, the junction kept 13 bases outside the gene matches. The length of the CDR3 is 15 residues. The CDR3 sequence: CASSSGGTTSKEQFF. CDR3 nucleotides: TGTGCCAGCAGCTCCGGCGGGACTACCTCAAAAGAGCAGTTCTTC.

The rearrangement uses TRBV20-1 and TRBJ1-2; 7 nucleotides agree with TRBD1. Germline CDR1 and CDR2: DFQATT and SNEGSKA (reference sequence). J was trimmed by 4 bases and V by 6 bases; bases with no gene match: 14. The CDR3 totals 15 residues. The CDR3 DNA follows: TGCAGTGCGAGAATTGAGATGACAGGGACCTATGGCTACACCTTC. Encoded protein: CSARIEMTGTYGYTF.

There are a few counts of this clonotype. The chain employs TRBV28 and TRBJ2-7; 7 bases agree with TRBD1. CDR1 MDHEN and CDR2 SYDVKM come from the germline V gene. Trimming removed 5 bases from V and 0 bases from J; junction bases left unmatched: 10. This CDR3 is 16 amino acids long. CDR3 loop: CASSGPGQHSSYEQYV. The CDR3 nucleotides read TGTGCCAGCAGTGGACCGGGACAGCATTCCTCCTACGAGCAGTACGTC.

In this sample, this clonotype turned up many times. The V and J genes are TRBV4-2 and TRBJ2-2; D gene ambiguous. CDR3 length equals 14 residues. Germline assignment: CDR1 LGHNA and CDR2 YNFKEQ. The ends were cut back, 5 bases at V and 6 bases at J, with 13 bases in the middle. In DNA, the CDR3 is TGTGCCAGCAGCGATGGTCTTGGGGCCGGGGAGCTGTTTTTT. This translates into CASSDGLGAGELFF.

The chain combines TRBV21-1 with TRBJ1-1; the table's D gene call, TRBD1, was not cross checked with the DNA. TRBV21-1 corresponds to a pseudogene. The length of the CDR3 is 16 residues. The CDR3 bases are TGTGCCAGCAGCAAAGGGGGGGGCCAGGGCCAACGTGAAGCTTTCTTT. Translation: CASSKGGGQGQREAFF.

This clonotype has a count of ten or more. The V call is TRBV6-1, the J call TRBJ1-2, with 12 bases matching TRBD1. The J segment lost 3 bases and the V segment lost 9 bases, leaving 11 bases of the junction unmatched. Germline V gene data show CDR1 as MNHNS and CDR2 as SASEGT. The CDR3 extends over 16 amino acids. CDR3 amino acids: CASITPGQGADYGYTF. The DNA for the CDR3 is TGTGCCAGTATTACCCCGGGACAGGGGGCAGACTATGGCTACACCTTC.